The clone carrying this TCR beta chain was detected only a few times. Its antigen is not identified. CDR1 SGHAT and CDR2 FQNNGV come from the germline V gene. V gave up 5 bases and J gave up 2 bases; unmatched junction bases: 15. The CDR3 is 19 residues long. This sample was taken from a study of blood T cells in healthy people across ages. Findings and caveats of the study: When set beside aged donors, long-lived donors presented more naive CD4+ cells and higher diversity. Across the age range, TCR beta diversity per million T cells fell in a roughly linear way.

PCR was performed a second time for about 7 to 11 cycles using a sample-barcoded 5' primer and a J-beta primer mix. Using its own MiXCR run on the 5' RACE reads, TCRdb lists one record per CDR3 protein. The table includes some 710,000 distinct CDR3 sequences, approximately 22% detected once. The receptor comes from a man between 65 and 85 years old in good health. Source material: blood. This chain connects TRBV11-2 to TRBJ2-3, with TRBD2 matching 11 bases. The CDR3 region is CASSVAVLAGGHHTDTQYF. CDR3 bases: TGTGCCAGCAGCGTGGCGGTTCTAGCGGGGGGCCACCACACAGATACGCAGTATTTT.